These 20 T cell receptor beta chains originate from one sample sequenced in a study of cytomegalovirus exposure and HLA in healthy donors. PCR primers comprised 60 Vbeta and 13 Jbeta primers. Sequencing used immunoSEQ multiplex PCR; TCRdb keeps in-frame clones, though not all of them. The sample has 110,000 to 150,000 clones, around 75% seen once. The sequencing input was PBMCs. The receptors were sampled from a female donor in good health and CMV-seronegative.

The chain has TRBV6-1 and TRBJ2-2, with 9 nucleotides matching TRBD2. V lost 6 bases to trimming and J lost 6 bases; unmatched junction nucleotides: 5. Per the germline V gene, CDR1 is MNHNS and CDR2 is SASEGT. This CDR3 contains 14 residues. The CDR3 loop is CASRNSGSPGELFF. DNA for the CDR3: TGTGCCAGCAGGAATAGCGGGAGCCCCGGGGAGCTGTTTTTT.

This clone appeared a single time. Because it lacks the conserved phenylalanine or tryptophan at the end, this CDR3 is likely a read error. The rearrangement links TRBV7-9 to TRBJ1-1, with 8 positions matching TRBD1. The CDR3 contains 13 residues. The germline gives CDR1 SEHNR, CDR2 FQNEAQ (reference sequence). V lost 7 bases and J lost 6; bases outside the gene matches: 7. CDR3 in DNA: TGTGCCAGCATCCCCAACAGGGGGGCTGAAGCTTTCGTT. It is translated as CASIPNRGAEAFV.

The chain joins TRBV5-1 to TRBJ1-5; D possibly corresponds to TRBD1 (5 bases). Trimming cost V 4 bases and J 4 bases, with 12 bases left between them. The CDR3 runs 14 residues. Germline CDR1 reads SGHRS; CDR2 reads YFSETQ. The chain's CDR3 is CASSPDISNQPQHF. DNA for the CDR3: TGCGCCAGCAGCCCGGACATCAGTAATCAGCCCCAGCATTTT.

The chain has TRBV6-5 and TRBJ1-1, with D perhaps TRBD1 (6 bases). With 7 bases removed from V and 3 bases from J, the gap between germline ends came to 12 bases. Germline-derived CDR1 and CDR2 are MNHEY and SVGAGI. The length of the CDR3 is 13 residues. CDR3 nucleotides: TGTGCCAGCATCAGCACAGGGTACACTGAAGCTTTCTTT. Protein sequence: CASISTGYTEAFF.

With regard to this clone: Other nucleotide sequences in the sample specify the same CDR3. The rearrangement joins TRBV9 to TRBJ1-5; no firm D call. Per germline, CDR1 SGDLS and CDR2 YYNGEE. Trimming cost V 2 bases and J 0 bases, with 9 bases left between them. CDR3 length: 15 residues. The CDR3 spells CASSVWGDSNQPQHF. CDR3 coding DNA: TGTGCCAGCAGCGTGTGGGGAGATAGCAATCAGCCCCAGCATTTT.

This sequence joins TRBV27 and TRBJ2-5; a weak D match, TRBD2 (7 bases). The CDR3 consists of 14 residues. Trimming stripped 2 bases from V and 4 bases from J, with 11 bases between. Per the germline V gene, CDR1 is MNHEY and CDR2 is SMNVEV (reference sequence). DNA of the CDR3: TGTGCCAGCAGTTTAAGGGGGGGTTTAGAGACCCAGTACTTC. This translates into CASSLRGGLETQYF.

The rearrangement joins TRBV27 to TRBJ2-7; 10 nucleotides match TRBD2. The junction had 2 bases not matched to a gene; V was cut back by 0 bases and J by 3 bases. Germline V gives CDR1 MNHEY, CDR2 SMNVEV (reference sequence). CDR3 length: 15 amino acids. This CDR3 is CASSLSASGSYEQYF. CDR3 bases: TGTGCCAGCAGTTTATCGGCTAGCGGGAGCTACGAGCAGTACTTC.

The CDR3, as DNA: TGTGCCAGCCGTGGGGCGGGAGAAAGCGAGCAGTACTTC. This encodes CASRGAGESEQYF. The rearrangement links TRBV6-5 to TRBJ2-7; 7 bases are shared with TRBD2. CDR1 MNHEY and CDR2 SVGAGI come from the germline V gene. Trimming took 8 bases from V and 6 from J; bases not matched to a gene: 10. The CDR3 runs 13 residues.

The V and J genes are TRBV19 and TRBJ1-5, with D unresolved. The germline CDR1 and CDR2 sequences are LNHDA and SQIVND (reference sequence). CDR3 size: 14 residues. Trimming removed 7 bases from V and 1 base from J, with 11 bases in between. For the CDR3, the DNA is TGTGCCAGTACCCTCGCGGGCAGCAATCAGCCCCAGCATTTT. Translated, it gives CASTLAGSNQPQHF. The full variable domain, in which reference TRBV19 and TRBJ1-5 provide the parts outside the CDR3, is DGGITQSPKYLFRKEGQNVTLSCEQNLNHDAMYWYRQDPGQGLRLIYYSQIVNDFQKGDIAEGYSVSREKKESFPLTVTSAQKNPTAFYLCASTLAGSNQPQHFGDGTRLSIL.

The CDR3, as DNA: TGCGCCAGCAGCCCCAGATACGGGAGTAACTATGGCTACACCTTC. Its protein product is CASSPRYGSNYGYTF. This chain links TRBV5-1 with TRBJ1-2; no clear D. The CDR3 is 15 amino acids. The V end lost 4 bases, the J end lost 1 base, and 14 bases lay between the germline ends. From germline, CDR1 is SGHRS and CDR2 YFSETQ.

This clone was observed a handful of times. This chain uses TRBV6-1 with TRBJ2-7, with D perhaps matching TRBD2 (7 bases). The CDR3 spans 15 residues. CDR1 and CDR2 (germline): MNHNS, SASEGT. The germline V and J ends were trimmed by 0 bases and 4 bases, with 13 bases remaining between them. The CDR3 bases are TGTGCCAGCAGTGAAGCAGGGGGGGTTCGATACGAGCAGTACTTC. It is translated as CASSEAGGVRYEQYF.

This clone was seen only once. The chain couples TRBV4-1 to TRBJ2-7; D is possibly TRBD1 (6 bases). Deletions cut 0 bases from V and 3 bases from J, with 12 bases between. In germline, CDR1 is MGHRA, CDR2 YSYEKL. The CDR3 totals 15 residues. The CDR3 reads CASSQDNRESYEQYF. As DNA, the CDR3 is TGCGCCAGCAGCCAAGATAACAGGGAAAGCTACGAGCAGTACTTC.

The chain uses TRBV4-2 and TRBJ2-1, with TRBD2 matching over 7 bases. The CDR3 has 15 residues. Trimming removed 0 bases from V and 4 bases from J; junction bases left unmatched: 3. CDR1 and CDR2 (germline): LGHNA, YNFKEQ. The CDR3 loop is CASSQDPAGYNEQFF. CDR3 bases: TGTGCCAGCAGCCAAGATCCAGCGGGATACAATGAGCAGTTCTTC.

The chain couples TRBV5-1 to TRBJ2-3, with TRBD1 as a possible D gene (6 bases). V lost 0 bases, J lost 6 bases, and 14 bases lay in between. Germline-derived CDR1 and CDR2 are SGHRS and YFSETQ. The CDR3 runs to 15 residues. This CDR3 reads CASSLGRGQSDTQYF. CDR3 sequence (DNA): TGCGCCAGCAGCTTGGGCCGTGGACAGTCCGATACGCAGTATTTT.

The chain couples TRBV19 to TRBJ2-7, with D possibly TRBD2 on 6 matching bases. V was shortened by 4 bases and J by 7 bases, with 20 bases between the two germline ends. In germline, CDR1 is LNHDA, CDR2 SQIVND (reference sequence). This CDR3 region has 15 residues. For the CDR3, the DNA is TGTGCCAGTAGTACCTCTCGGGACTCCCTAGCAGAGCAGTACTTC. Amino acid sequence: CASSTSRDSLAEQYF.

The chain has TRBV7-2 and TRBJ1-1; D is possibly TRBD1 (6 bases). V was shortened by 8 bases and J by 1 base, with 11 bases between the two germline ends. The germline V gene has CDR1 SGHTA and CDR2 FQGNSA. The CDR3 runs to 13 residues. The CDR3 nucleotides are TGTGCCAGCTCCGAAGGGGGGAACACTGAAGCTTTCTTT. The encoded protein is CASSEGGNTEAFF.

This chain uses TRBV28 with TRBJ1-1; D not resolved. The CDR3 loop spans 14 amino acids. CDR1 is MDHEN, CDR2 SYDVKM, per germline. Trimming left V 3 bases short and J 4 bases short, with 12 bases between. The CDR3 nucleotides are TGTGCCAGCAGTTTCGACGGTGGGAGCACTGAAGCTTTCTTT. Protein: CASSFDGGSTEAFF.

This sequence joins TRBV30 and TRBJ2-7; 7 nucleotides match TRBD2. Germline CDR1 GTSNPN, CDR2 SVGIG (reference sequence). The CDR3 is 12 residues long. V lost 8 bases, J lost 6 bases, and 10 bases stayed unmatched. Written as DNA, the CDR3 is TGTGCCACCACCCGCGGGGGAGGCGAGCAGTACTTC. Protein product: CATTRGGGEQYF.

Notes on this clone: Germline and junction disagree at one end, which may indicate a read error. The V and J genes are TRBV5-6 and TRBJ1-2; D may be TRBD1 (5 bases). This CDR3 comprises 15 residues. In germline, CDR1 is SGHDT, CDR2 YYEEEE. CDR3 DNA sequence: TGTGCCAGCAGCTTAGCTGGGCGGGGGTTTTATGACTACACCTTC. This encodes CASSLAGRGFYDYTF.

This chain joins TRBV28 and TRBJ1-2; D is undetermined. Trimming took 4 bases from V and 0 from J, leaving 18 bases between them. Germline V gene lookup returns CDR1 MDHEN and CDR2 SYDVKM. The CDR3 has 17 amino acids. DNA for the CDR3: TGTGCCAGCAGTTCGACAATCCCGCCGTCCTCTAACTATGGCTACACCTTC. Protein product: CASSSTIPPSSNYGYTF.